This note documents a single T cell receptor (beta chain) sequence. The PCR employed 60 Vbeta primers together with 13 Jbeta primers. The method was immunoSEQ multiplex PCR; TCRdb's version includes in-frame clones alone and lacks a portion of them. The sample holds over 150,000 clones, roughly 74% seen once. With V trimmed by 0 bases and J by 7 bases, 5 bases remained unmatched. The CDR3 length is 14 residues. Germline V CDR1 and CDR2: GTSNPN, SVGIG (reference sequence). The entry originates in a study of cytomegalovirus exposure and HLA in healthy donors. The specimen was PBMCs. The source is a man aged 18-30 years in good health and CMV-seronegative. The genes are TRBV30 and TRBJ1-4, with 7 positions matching TRBD1. The CDR3 DNA follows: TGTGCCTGGAGTGTACTGGCAGGGGGTGAAAAACTGTTTTTT. Its protein is CAWSVLAGGEKLFF. Using reference TRBV30 and TRBJ1-4 for the parts outside the CDR3, the full variable domain is SQTIHQWPATLVQPVGSPLSLECTVEGTSNPNLYWYRQAAGRGLQLLFYSVGIGQISSEVPQNLSASRPQDRQFILSSKKLLLSDSGFYLCAWSVLAGGEKLFFGSGTQLSVL.